This entry is about one T cell receptor (beta chain). No cognate antigen has been identified for it. No base qualities exist here, and no much larger clone lies one base off it. The data originate from a study of T cell responses to AZD1222 COVID-19 vaccine listed by TCRdb under 2021. Regarding the study in general: AZD1222 recipients whose second dose came at about 4 weeks and those whose second dose came at about 12 weeks were combined into one group, since spike-specific TCR depth and breadth did not differ between the two schedules. A total of 230 to 250 trial participants underwent TCR sequencing, of whom 207 received two doses of AZD1222 and 26 received two doses of the MenACWY control vaccine. Trial participants were enrolled by age into subgroups of 18-55, 56-69 and 70-plus years, and approximately 150, 30 and 60 TCR-sequenced participants, respectively, were included in these subgroups.

According to the study, the label for this sample's time point signals: baseline before first vaccination. Vaccinee samples were obtained from the UK trials COV001 and COV002, which included a single-blind randomized controlled phase 2/3 trial of AZD1222 (ChAdOx1 nCoV-19) in healthy adults. For TCRbeta chain sequencing, PBMC samples from trial participants were taken at day 0 and at day 28 after the second dose. On the study overall, not on this receptor specifically: The 56-69-year group was small, and its depth increase did not reach significance, likely because of low power. Reportedly, close to half of the unique spike-specific TCRs recognized epitopes lying outside the regions that are mutated in the B.1.351 and B.1.1.7 variants. After two AZD1222 doses, both the breadth and the depth of spike-specific TCRs were significantly higher than at day 0 and than in MenACWY recipients. Only a handful of AZD1222 recipients were SARS-CoV-2 seropositive at baseline, limiting conclusions about previously exposed vaccinees. Participants were mostly white British, with more females than males. The authors suggested clonal diversity may have been underestimated. The whole spike protein was spanned by vaccine-associated CD4 TCRs, and dominant responses were seen in regions 160-218 and 743-854. No day 14 peak-response samples were available, so repertoires were characterized only after the peak T cell response.

The germline V gene gives CDR1 as SNHLY and CDR2 as FYNNEI. The CDR3 has 14 amino acids, counting the end cysteine and phenylalanine. The sequence is cut down to CDR3 DNA, 42 bases in frame from base 1. From V the trimming removes 5 bases and from J it removes 5 bases, while the gene matches leave 6 bases of the junction unaccounted for. The CDR3 regions of human TCRbeta chains were subjected to immunosequencing. The authors' analysis ran thus. Repertoire TCRs were matched against a reference library of SARS-CoV-2-specific TCRs generated with the MIRA antigen-specificity platform. Breadth was defined as the fraction of unique TCRs that were SARS-CoV-2-associated, and depth was defined as the fraction of total T cells that were SARS-CoV-2-associated. Using the MIRA data, each spike-specific TCR was assigned both to the spike region to which the TCR was reactive and to a CD4 or CD8 class. Log10-transformed breadth and depth values were compared by one-way ANOVA with Sidak's multiple comparisons tests. This is the immuneACCESS table as TCRdb keeps it, with only in-frame sequences that have V and J called. A part of the clones is gone; compared with another copy, unresolved V genes explain less than half, and the rest is unexplained. V, J and clone size are taken as reported in that table, and D and trimming were inferred from the DNA itself. The sample yields about 100,000 clones; over 90% were counted once. 1.7% of the sample is in the top ten clones.

The specimen comprised peripheral blood, sampled on day 0 of AZD1222 vaccination. This TCR came from an adult in good health. The sequence links TRBV2 to TRBJ2-3; TRBD1 agrees with 8 junctional bases. The DNA reads as follows: TGTGCCAGCAGTTCTGACAGGGGAATAGATACGCAGTATTTT. The translation is CASSSDRGIDTQYF.